Included here is one T cell receptor beta chain sequence, with context. This specimen comes from a study of blood T cell repertoires in COVID-19. Overall study: Acute and convalescent COVID-19 samples came from the United States, Italy and Spain. T cells, B-cell-depleted T cells, or PBMCs supplied cDNA or gDNA.

Original handling: Reference gene primer amplification gave estimated nucleated cell counts. The method was immunoSEQ multiplex PCR; TCRdb's version includes in-frame clones alone and lacks a portion of them. V, J and clone size are those of that table, while D and trimming were read from the DNA. The sample comprises approximately 150,000 clones, 70% to 85% of which are singletons, and 9.5% to 13% rests with the top ten. CDR3 size: 16 residues. CDR1 and CDR2 (germline): SEHNR, FQNEAQ (reference sequence). Unmatched junction bases numbered 7, after V lost 7 bases and J lost 0 bases. Sequenced input: peripheral blood. The chain couples TRBV7-9 to TRBJ2-1, with 9 bases aligning to TRBD2. The source of this sequence is a man aged 55 to 70 with active or convalescent COVID-19. CDR3 in amino acids: CASIPGSGSSYNEQFF. The CDR3 nucleotides are TGTGCCAGCATTCCGGGTAGCGGGAGCTCCTACAATGAGCAGTTCTTC.